A single sample is the source of the 18 T cell receptor beta chains below, sequenced in a study of control samples from healthy donors and cancer patients. TCRdb's table, derived via immunoSEQ multiplex PCR, lists solely in-frame clones and lacks some. Seen here are almost 40,000 clones, around 82% observed once, and the top ten hold approximately 21%. Sample: PBMCs. The receptors here all came from a woman aged 55 to 70 with lung cancer.

The chain has TRBV7-2 and TRBJ2-1; 10 bases are shared with TRBD2. The CDR3 extends over 15 amino acids. From germline, CDR1 is SGHTA and CDR2 FQGNSA. V lost 5 bases and J lost 1; bases outside the gene matches: 2. CDR3 sequence reads: CASSLSGGSYNEQFF. Here the CDR3 DNA reads TGTGCCAGCAGCCTTAGCGGGGGGTCCTACAATGAGCAGTTCTTC.

This clone was seen once. This chain links TRBV11-2 with TRBJ1-2; D unresolved. CDR3 size: 14 residues. The V gene's germline CDR1 is SGHAT and CDR2 FQNNGV. Trimming removed 1 base at V and 1 base at J, with 7 bases between. Here the CDR3 reads CASSLGGVNYGYTF. CDR3 DNA: TGTGCCAGCAGCTTAGGGGGAGTTAACTATGGCTACACCTTC.

The gene calls are TRBV7-2 and TRBJ1-2; 8 bases fit TRBD1. J was trimmed by 7 bases and V by 3 bases; bases with no gene match: 7. The CDR3 extends over 14 amino acids. CDR1 and CDR2 (germline): SGHTA, FQGNSA. In nucleotides, the CDR3 is TGTGCCAGCAGCTTGGGACAGGTCGTTGGTGGCTACACCTTC. As protein: CASSLGQVVGGYTF.

The chain recombines TRBV6-5 with TRBJ2-7; D perhaps matches TRBD2 (6 bases). Germline lookup yields CDR1 MNHEY and CDR2 SVGAGI. Trimming pared 0 bases from V and 3 bases from J, leaving 15 bases between. CDR3 length equals 16 residues. The CDR3 DNA reads as TGTGCCAGCAGTTACTCGATATTTGGGGGGAGCTACGAGCAGTACTTC. As protein: CASSYSIFGGSYEQYF.

The chain uses TRBV2 and TRBJ1-6, with a tentative D call TRBD1 (6 bases). Trimming shortened V by 7 bases and J by 8 bases, and 15 bases separated the two germline ends. The germline gives CDR1 SNHLY, CDR2 FYNNEI. The CDR3 extends over 14 amino acids. Here the CDR3 DNA reads TGTGCCAGCAAGACCCGGGGGCTGGATTCACCCCTCCACTTT. Translation: CASKTRGLDSPLHF.

The chain links TRBV19 to TRBJ1-5; TRBD1 aligns across 7 bases. This CDR3 has 13 residues. Per germline, CDR1 LNHDA and CDR2 SQIVND (reference sequence). V shed 8 bases, J shed 5 bases, and the junction held 6 bases outside the gene matches. The CDR3 loop reads CASRQGSYQPQHF. CDR3 in DNA: TGTGCCAGTCGACAGGGAAGTTATCAGCCCCAGCATTTT.

V is TRBV6-6 and J is TRBJ2-1; no clear D gene. CDR1 MNHNY and CDR2 SVGAGI come from the germline V gene (reference sequence). CDR3 length equals 13 residues. Trimming cost V 5 bases and J 4 bases, with 9 bases left between them. In nucleotides, the CDR3 is TGTGCCAGCAGTGACCCTCATTACAATGAGCAGTTCTTC. It encodes CASSDPHYNEQFF.

The CDR3, as DNA: TGTGCCAGCAGTTACTCCCTGCGCCCCTACGAGCAGTACTTC. As protein: CASSYSLRPYEQYF. The rearrangement links TRBV6-5 to TRBJ2-7; no clear D. The CDR3 runs to 14 residues. The germline V gene encodes CDR1 MNHEY and CDR2 SVGAGI. V was pared by 0 bases and J by 2 bases, with 8 bases between.

The rearrangement links TRBV30 to TRBJ2-1; D gene uncertain. Germline V gene sequence: CDR1 GTSNPN, CDR2 SVGIG (reference sequence). The CDR3 is 11 amino acids. Trimming left V 2 bases short and J 6 bases short, with 5 bases between. The CDR3 DNA is TGTGCCTGGAGTCGGTCCAATGAGCAGTTCTTC. Translating gives CAWSRSNEQFF.

This sequence joins TRBV28 and TRBJ1-1, with no clear D. CDR1 and CDR2 from the germline V gene are MDHEN and SYDVKM. V lost 2 bases and J lost 1, with 8 bases in between. The CDR3 covers 14 residues. CDR3 nucleotides: TGTGCCAGCAGTTTACCCGGCGGGAACACTGAAGCTTTCTTT. Translated, it gives CASSLPGGNTEAFF.

This sequence joins TRBV7-2 and TRBJ1-1, with D perhaps matching TRBD1 (6 bases). CDR3 size: 12 residues. Per the germline V gene, CDR1 is SGHTA and CDR2 is FQGNSA. V was pared by 2 bases and J by 11 bases, with 12 bases between. The CDR3 here is CASSLNRQAAFF. The CDR3 nucleotides are TGTGCCAGCAGCTTAAATCGACAGGCCGCTTTCTTT.

V gene TRBV6-6 combines with J gene TRBJ2-5; D not resolved. Germline V gives CDR1 MNHNY, CDR2 SVGAGI (reference sequence). Between the trimmed V and J ends, which lost 0 bases and 3 bases, there was a span of 8 bases. The CDR3 runs to 14 residues. The CDR3 here is CASSYSGREETQYF. The CDR3 DNA sequence: TGTGCCAGCAGTTACTCGGGTAGGGAAGAGACCCAGTACTTC.

The chain combines TRBV4-2 with TRBJ2-7; D gene uncertain. V lost 1 base and J 2 bases, leaving 3 bases between the germline ends. The V gene's germline CDR1 is LGHNA and CDR2 YNFKEQ. The CDR3 is 12 residues long. In DNA form, the CDR3 reads TGTGCCAGCAGCCAAGTCGCCTACGAGCAGTACTTC. Translated, it gives CASSQVAYEQYF.

The chain carries TRBV5-4 and TRBJ2-7, with 12 bases that match TRBD2. The V segment lost 2 bases and the J segment 3 bases; nucleotides outside the gene matches: 3. The CDR3 runs 15 residues. CDR1 SGHNT and CDR2 YYREEE come from the germline V gene (reference sequence). The CDR3 here is CASSFGLAGNYEQYF. Here the CDR3 DNA reads TGTGCCAGCAGCTTCGGACTAGCGGGGAACTACGAGCAGTACTTC.

V gene TRBV4-2 combines with J gene TRBJ1-5; unclear D gene. Trimming left V 0 bases short and J 7 bases short, with 7 bases between. In germline, CDR1 is LGHNA, CDR2 YNFKEQ. There are 13 residues in the CDR3. CDR3 sequence: CASSQDGNQPQHF. The CDR3 DNA is TGTGCCAGCAGCCAAGATGGAAACCAGCCCCAGCATTTT.

The CDR3: CASSATTSGGLDTQYF. CDR3 coding DNA: TGTGCCAGCAGCGCAACGACTAGCGGGGGGTTAGATACGCAGTATTTT. The chain has TRBV5-6 and TRBJ2-3; 13 nucleotides match TRBD2. CDR1 and CDR2 from the germline V gene are SGHDT and YYEEEE. With 4 bases clipped from V and 5 bases from J, the junction kept 7 bases outside the gene matches. This CDR3 has 16 residues.

The CDR3 DNA reads TGTGCCAGTAGTTCCCCCGGGGGAACTAATGAAAAACTGTTTTTT. Its protein product is CASSSPGGTNEKLFF. This sequence joins TRBV19 and TRBJ1-4, with D maybe TRBD1 (5 bases). CDR1 and CDR2 (germline): LNHDA, SQIVND (reference sequence). CDR3 length equals 15 residues. Deletions cut 5 bases from V and 1 base from J, with 11 bases between.

V is TRBV6-5 and J is TRBJ2-2; possibly TRBD2 for D (5 bases). The CDR3 consists of 14 residues. The germline gives CDR1 MNHEY, CDR2 SVGAGI. V was cut by 9 bases and J by 0 bases, with 11 bases left in between. For the CDR3, the DNA is TGTGCCAGTGTCGCGAGGGCGAACACCGGGGAGCTGTTTTTT. Protein sequence: CASVARANTGELFF.